The 27 T cell receptor beta chains below all came from one sample that was sequenced in a study of blood T cell repertoires in COVID-19 (dated by TCRdb to the early 2020s). The library was made by the immunoSEQ multiplex PCR assay. Sourced from immuneACCESS, this table was stored by TCRdb with only in-frame sequences that have V and J called. A share of the clones is absent; for the studies checked, an unresolved V gene accounts for under half, and the remainder has no known explanation. Within this sample are roughly 140,000 clones, with about 80% of them counted one time only. The top ten constitute approximately 3.6% of the sample. Sequencing was done on a sample of peripheral blood. Source of these receptors: a man aged 65 to 79 who had recovered from COVID-19.

The rearrangement joins TRBV7-9 to TRBJ2-2; D possibly corresponds to TRBD1 (6 bases). V was trimmed by 6 bases and J by 4 bases, leaving 21 bases between them. Germline CDR1 SEHNR, CDR2 FQNEAQ (reference sequence). This CDR3 contains 17 residues. The CDR3 DNA sequence: TGTGCCAGCAGTTTGAGGGGGACATCCCCGGGCACCGGGGAGCTGTTTTTT. Translated, it gives CASSLRGTSPGTGELFF.

The chain recombines TRBV27 with TRBJ2-3, with TRBD2 matching over 9 bases. The germline V gene encodes CDR1 MNHEY and CDR2 SMNVEV (reference sequence). The CDR3 consists of 19 residues. Germline trimming cut 1 base from V and 0 bases from J; bases unmatched to any gene: 11. For the CDR3, the DNA is TGTGCCAGCAGTTTATTTAGCGGGAGTACCAGCAGCAGCACAGATACGCAGTATTTT. This codes for CASSLFSGSTSSSTDTQYF.

The J gene is TRBJ1-5, the V gene TRBV6-6, with 9 positions matching TRBD1. J was trimmed by 7 bases and V by 5 bases; bases with no gene match: 9. Germline values: CDR1 MNHNY, CDR2 SVGAGI (reference sequence). The CDR3 covers 15 residues. In DNA, the CDR3 is TGTGCCAGCAGTCCTGGACAGGGGTTGAGACAGCCCCAGCATTTT. Encoded protein: CASSPGQGLRQPQHF.

The J gene is TRBJ2-3, the V gene TRBV9, with 11 bases that match TRBD2. Germline CDR1 reads SGDLS; CDR2 reads YYNGEE. The ends lost 3 bases at V and 5 bases at J; junction bases unmatched: 8. The CDR3 loop spans 16 amino acids. DNA for the CDR3: TGTGCCAGCAGCGCGACTAGCGGGAACCGCGGAGATACGCAGTATTTT. Amino acid sequence: CASSATSGNRGDTQYF. The complete variable domain, with remaining parts taken from reference TRBV9 and TRBJ2-3, reads DSGVTQTPKHLITATGQRVTLRCSPRSGDLSVYWYQQSLDQGLQFLIQYYNGEERAKGNILERFSAQQFPDLHSELNLSSLELGDSALYFCASSATSGNRGDTQYFGPGTRLTVL.

This chain joins TRBV5-1 and TRBJ2-3; TRBD2 might be the D (5 bases). CDR3 length equals 15 residues. The germline V gene has CDR1 SGHRS and CDR2 YFSETQ. V dropped 4 bases and J dropped 2 bases, with 14 bases sitting between them. CDR3 residues: CASSGQDSSTDTQYF. The DNA for the CDR3 is TGCGCCAGCAGCGGTCAGGACTCTTCCACAGATACGCAGTATTTT.

V gene TRBV24-1 combines with J gene TRBJ1-5; D gene unclear. Germline lookup yields CDR1 KGHDR and CDR2 SFDVKD. The V end was cut by 6 bases, the J end by 0 bases, with 8 bases between. The CDR3 contains 14 residues. The CDR3 coding sequence is TGTGCCACCAGTTGGCTCTTTAGCAATCAGCCCCAGCATTTT. Translation: CATSWLFSNQPQHF.

This clone has a count of ten or more. The chain employs TRBV11-2 and TRBJ1-3; 10 bases map to TRBD1. CDR1 SGHAT and CDR2 FQNNGV come from the germline V gene. CDR3 size: 15 residues. J lost 8 bases, V lost 4 bases, and 8 bases had no gene match. The CDR3 region has the DNA TGTGCCAGCAGCTCCCTCCGGGACAGGGGATACACCATATATTTT. Amino acids: CASSSLRDRGYTIYF.

This clone was counted a few times. This chain uses TRBV5-1 with TRBJ2-6; D unclear. Trimming removed 4 bases from V and 2 bases from J, with 7 bases in between. The CDR3 has 14 amino acids. The germline CDR1 and CDR2 sequences are SGHRS and YFSETQ. DNA for the CDR3: TGCGCCAGCAGCCAGGTGGCTGGGGCCAACGTCCTGACTTTC. Translation gives CASSQVAGANVLTF.

This clone was seen many times. This chain joins TRBV11-2 and TRBJ1-1; a possible D gene is TRBD1 (6 bases). This CDR3 comprises 15 residues. V was clipped by 4 bases and J by 5 bases, with 17 bases between them. Germline CDR1 reads SGHAT; CDR2 reads FQNNGV. This CDR3 is CASSSRQATMTEAFF. The CDR3 coding sequence is TGTGCCAGCAGCTCCAGACAGGCGACTATGACTGAAGCTTTCTTT.

This chain connects TRBV27 to TRBJ1-2, with a possible D match to TRBD1 (6 bases). CDR1 is MNHEY and CDR2 is SMNVEV in the germline V gene (reference sequence). There are 15 residues in the CDR3. The ends were cut back, 5 bases at V and 6 bases at J, with 19 bases in the middle. CDR3 amino acids: CASSRTAGTYNGYTF. The CDR3 DNA reads TGTGCCAGCAGTCGCACAGCCGGGACATACAATGGCTACACCTTC.

V is TRBV7-9 and J is TRBJ2-1; TRBD2 aligns across 13 bases. Trimming took 5 bases from V and 9 from J; bases not matched to a gene: 4. Germline V lookup: CDR1 SEHNR, CDR2 FQNEAQ (reference sequence). The CDR3 runs to 14 residues. The CDR3 spells CASSGLAGVLEQFF. The CDR3, as DNA: TGTGCCAGCAGCGGACTAGCGGGAGTTCTTGAGCAGTTCTTC.

J is TRBJ2-7 and V is TRBV9; the D gene is possibly TRBD1 (5 bases). The CDR3 consists of 14 residues. With 4 bases removed from V and 2 bases from J, the gap between germline ends came to 13 bases. From germline, CDR1 is SGDLS and CDR2 YYNGEE. This CDR3 reads CASSPSGHPYEQYF. Here the CDR3 DNA reads TGTGCCAGCAGCCCCTCCGGACACCCCTACGAGCAGTACTTC.

The chain recombines TRBV20-1 with TRBJ1-2; D is unclear. This CDR3 spans 11 amino acids. Germline lookup yields CDR1 DFQATT and CDR2 SNEGSKA (reference sequence). Trimming took off 2 bases at V and 6 bases at J, with 7 bases between the two ends. The CDR3 DNA sequence: TGCAGTGCTAGAAGCATGGATGGCTACACCTTC. It codes for CSARSMDGYTF.

The chain employs TRBV6-5 and TRBJ1-2; 10 bases agree with TRBD1. Germline V CDR1 and CDR2: MNHEY, SVGAGI. The CDR3 runs to 12 residues. Trimming cost V 11 bases and J 6 bases; bases outside gene matches: 6. The CDR3 spells CAGETGGDGYTF. DNA for the CDR3: TGTGCCGGTGAGACAGGGGGCGATGGCTACACCTTC.

J is TRBJ2-7 and V is TRBV3-1 (or the pseudogene TRBV3-2); TRBD2 matches 9 bases. Per the germline V gene, CDR1 is LGHDT and CDR2 is YNNKEL (reference sequence). This CDR3 has 15 residues. V lost 5 bases, J lost 0 bases, and 5 bases stayed unmatched. The DNA for the CDR3 is TGTGCCAGCAGCTCTGGACTAGCGTCCTCCTACGAGCAGTACTTC. Protein: CASSSGLASSYEQYF.

This clone was recorded only once. The J gene is TRBJ2-2, the V gene TRBV19; 7 bases align to TRBD1. The CDR3 runs 16 residues. Looked up from germline, CDR1 is LNHDA and CDR2 is SQIVND (reference sequence). The J segment lost 4 bases and the V segment lost 7 bases, leaving 12 bases of the junction unmatched. CDR3 region: CASTLTRQGGTGELFF. The CDR3 nucleotides read TGTGCCAGTACCCTCACCCGACAGGGCGGCACCGGGGAGCTGTTTTTT. Combining the CDR3 with reference TRBV19 and TRBJ2-2 gives the whole variable domain DGGITQSPKYLFRKEGQNVTLSCEQNLNHDAMYWYRQDPGQGLRLIYYSQIVNDFQKGDIAEGYSVSREKKESFPLTVTSAQKNPTAFYLCASTLTRQGGTGELFFGEGSRLTVL.

This clone was recorded a few times. The chain is built from TRBV5-1 and TRBJ2-5, with 10 bases identical to TRBD2. Per the germline V gene, CDR1 is SGHRS and CDR2 is YFSETQ. This CDR3 has 14 amino acids. Unmatched junction bases numbered 4, after V lost 4 bases and J lost 4 bases. CDR3 sequence (DNA): TGCGCCAGCAGCCAGGTAGCGGGAGGAGAGACCCAGTACTTC. Translation: CASSQVAGGETQYF.

The chain employs TRBV11-2 and TRBJ2-3; 10 nucleotides agree with TRBD2. There are 18 residues in the CDR3. Germline values: CDR1 SGHAT, CDR2 FQNNGV. The V gene end was trimmed by 5 bases and the J gene end by 0 bases; junction bases not matched to a gene: 11. The CDR3 coding sequence is TGTGCCAGCAGCCCGCTAGCGGGAGAACATGGCAGCACAGATACGCAGTATTTT. As protein: CASSPLAGEHGSTDTQYF. Full variable domain (rest looked up from reference TRBV11-2 and TRBJ2-3): EAGVAQSPRYKIIEKRQSVAFWCNPISGHATLYWYQQILGQGPKLLIQFQNNGVVDDSQLPKDRFSAERLKGVDSTLKIQPAKLEDSAVYLCASSPLAGEHGSTDTQYFGPGTRLTVL.

Here the CDR3 reads CASSPRSSGRGMPSTDTQYF. CDR3 nucleotides: TGCGCCAGCAGCCCAAGAAGTAGCGGGAGAGGGATGCCTAGCACAGATACGCAGTATTTT. This sequence joins TRBV4-3 and TRBJ2-3; 9 bases match TRBD2. Losses at the gene ends were 4 bases for V and 0 bases for J; bases not matched to a gene: 17. The CDR3 is 20 amino acids. CDR1 and CDR2 (germline): LGHNA, YSLEER.

V is TRBV27 and J is TRBJ2-7, with 8 bases identical to TRBD1. Trimming took 4 bases from V and 1 from J; bases not matched to a gene: 3. This CDR3 region has 14 residues. CDR1 is MNHEY, CDR2 SMNVEV, per germline (reference sequence). The DNA for the CDR3 is TGTGCCAGCAGTTACAGGGGGGCATCCTACGAGCAGTACTTC. Its protein product is CASSYRGASYEQYF.

This chain joins TRBV6-6 and TRBJ2-7, with a tentative D call TRBD2 (6 bases). CDR1 and CDR2 (germline): MNHNY, SVGAGI (reference sequence). V lost 6 bases and J 1 base, leaving 16 bases between the germline ends. The CDR3 extends over 15 amino acids. In nucleotides, the CDR3 is TGTGCCAGCAGCGCGATTAGCGGAGGATCCTACGAGCAGTACTTC. Protein product: CASSAISGGSYEQYF.

This rearrangement joins TRBV5-8 to TRBJ2-7; tentative D call: TRBD1 (5 bases). This CDR3 spans 13 amino acids. Per the germline V gene, CDR1 is SGHTS and CDR2 is YDEGEE. V dropped 1 base and J dropped 1 base, with 6 bases sitting between them. CDR3 sequence (DNA): TGTGCCAGCAGCTTGCGACAGTCCTACGAGCAGTACTTC. Protein sequence: CASSLRQSYEQYF.

The chain uses TRBV2 and TRBJ1-5; the D gene is possibly TRBD1 (5 bases). V lost 7 bases, J lost 6 bases, and 19 bases lay in between. The germline CDR1 and CDR2 sequences are SNHLY and FYNNEI. The CDR3 is 15 amino acids. CDR3 sequence (DNA): TGTGCCAGCACCGCGGGGGGAGGGAAAGCTCAGCCCCAGCATTTT. Translated: CASTAGGGKAQPQHF.

The rearrangement joins TRBV5-6 to TRBJ2-7; 11 bases line up with TRBD1. Germline trimming cut 4 bases from V and 5 bases from J; bases unmatched to any gene: 8. Germline V gene lookup returns CDR1 SGHDT and CDR2 YYEEEE. The CDR3 extends over 15 amino acids. This chain's CDR3 is CASSTLGTGGNEQYF. The CDR3 DNA sequence: TGTGCCAGCAGCACGCTTGGGACAGGGGGGAACGAGCAGTACTTC.

The chain uses TRBV19 and TRBJ2-7, with 11 bases that match TRBD2. The length of the CDR3 is 17 residues. Per germline, CDR1 LNHDA and CDR2 SQIVND (reference sequence). With V trimmed by 0 bases and J by 1 base, 5 bases remained unmatched. The CDR3 spells CASSIDLGTSGSYEQYF. CDR3 DNA sequence: TGTGCCAGTAGTATAGATCTCGGGACTAGCGGTTCCTACGAGCAGTACTTC.

The chain carries TRBV18 and TRBJ2-1; TRBD1 matches at 9 bases. Germline V CDR1 and CDR2: KGHSH, LQKENI. V shed 3 bases, J shed 4 bases, and the junction held 4 bases outside the gene matches. The CDR3 covers 15 residues. The CDR3 spells CASSPPGQGYNEQFF. CDR3 nucleotide sequence: TGTGCCAGCTCACCTCCGGGACAGGGATACAATGAGCAGTTCTTC. Together with reference TRBV18 and TRBJ2-1, the CDR3 gives the full variable domain: NAGVMQNPRHLVRRRGQEARLRCSPMKGHSHVYWYRQLPEEGLKFMVYLQKENIIDESGMPKERFSAEFPKEGPSILRIQQVVRGDSAAYFCASSPPGQGYNEQFFGPGTRLTVL.

The chain couples TRBV5-1 to TRBJ2-7, with D perhaps matching TRBD2 (5 bases). CDR1 SGHRS and CDR2 YFSETQ come from the germline V gene. This CDR3 is built from 12 residues. Trimming cost V 3 bases and J 6 bases, with 10 bases left between them. For the CDR3, the DNA is TGCGCCAGCAGCTGGATGGCGGGCGAGCAGTACTTC. Translated, it gives CASSWMAGEQYF.